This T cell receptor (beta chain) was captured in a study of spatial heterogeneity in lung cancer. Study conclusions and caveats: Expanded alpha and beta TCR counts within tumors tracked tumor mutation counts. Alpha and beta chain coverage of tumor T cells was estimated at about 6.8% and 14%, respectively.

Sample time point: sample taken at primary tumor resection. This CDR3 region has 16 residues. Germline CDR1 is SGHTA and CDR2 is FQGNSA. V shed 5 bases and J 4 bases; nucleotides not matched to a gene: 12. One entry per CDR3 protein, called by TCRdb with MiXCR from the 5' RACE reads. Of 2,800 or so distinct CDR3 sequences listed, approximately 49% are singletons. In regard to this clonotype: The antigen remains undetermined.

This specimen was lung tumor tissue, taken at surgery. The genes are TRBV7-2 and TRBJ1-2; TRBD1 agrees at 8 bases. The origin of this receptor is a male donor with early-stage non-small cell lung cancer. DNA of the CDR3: TGTGCCAGCAGCCCCCAACCCGGACAGGGCGGCTATGGCTACACCTTC. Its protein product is CASSPQPGQGGYGYTF.